This paragraph covers one T cell receptor beta chain sequence. What it recognizes is unknown. The data are from a study of cytomegalovirus exposure and HLA in healthy donors. Overall study results and limits: Earlier analysis yielded a pattern in which most TCR beta V segments were productive about 87% or about 30% of the time.

This CDR3 region has 17 residues. The ends were cut back, 0 bases at V and 4 bases at J, with 16 bases in the middle. Germline CDR1 is LGHNA and CDR2 is YNFKEQ. All the people who gave samples were healthy bone marrow donors. PCR employed 60 Vbeta and 13 Jbeta primers. Authors' data handling: Approximately 9.9 million of roughly 81 million unique TCR beta chains were shared, per a later count. Sequencing was performed with immunoSEQ multiplex PCR; in TCRdb, only in-frame clones are kept and a portion is missing. V, J and clone size derive from that table, while D and trimming were established from the DNA sequence. The sample includes 150,000 to 200,000 clones, roughly 80% of them seen just once.

The gene calls are TRBV4-2 and TRBJ2-1, with TRBD2 as a possible D gene (5 bases). Sequenced input: PBMCs. The receptor was isolated from a boy between 10 and 17 years old in good health and CMV-seronegative. CDR3 DNA sequence: TGTGCCAGCAGCCAAGATCCTCCGGAGGCCCGGTACAATGAGCAGTTCTTC. This gives the protein CASSQDPPEARYNEQFF.